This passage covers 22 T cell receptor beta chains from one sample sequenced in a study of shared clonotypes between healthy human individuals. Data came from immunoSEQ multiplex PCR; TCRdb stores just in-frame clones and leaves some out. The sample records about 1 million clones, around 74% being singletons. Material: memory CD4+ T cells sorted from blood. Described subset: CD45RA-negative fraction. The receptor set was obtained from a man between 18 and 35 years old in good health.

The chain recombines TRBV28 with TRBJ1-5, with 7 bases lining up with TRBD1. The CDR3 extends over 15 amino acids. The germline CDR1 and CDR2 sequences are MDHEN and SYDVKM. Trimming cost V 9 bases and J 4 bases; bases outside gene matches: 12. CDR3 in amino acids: CASRTPGGTNQPQHF. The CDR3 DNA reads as TGTGCCAGTCGAACGCCAGGGGGAACAAATCAGCCCCAGCATTTT.

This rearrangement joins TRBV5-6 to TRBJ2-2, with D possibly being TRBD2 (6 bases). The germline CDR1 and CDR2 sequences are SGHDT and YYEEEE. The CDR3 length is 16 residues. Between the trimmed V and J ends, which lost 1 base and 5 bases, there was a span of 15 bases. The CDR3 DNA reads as TGTGCCAGCAGCTTGTTTGACGGGAGAGGGACCGGGGAGCTGTTTTTT. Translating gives CASSLFDGRGTGELFF.

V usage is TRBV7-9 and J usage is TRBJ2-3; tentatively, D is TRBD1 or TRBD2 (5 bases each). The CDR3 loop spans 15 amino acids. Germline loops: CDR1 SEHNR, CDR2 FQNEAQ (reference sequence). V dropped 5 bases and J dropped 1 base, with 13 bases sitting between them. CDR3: CASSIGTSGTDTQYF. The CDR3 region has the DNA TGTGCCAGCAGCATAGGGACCAGCGGCACAGATACGCAGTATTTT.

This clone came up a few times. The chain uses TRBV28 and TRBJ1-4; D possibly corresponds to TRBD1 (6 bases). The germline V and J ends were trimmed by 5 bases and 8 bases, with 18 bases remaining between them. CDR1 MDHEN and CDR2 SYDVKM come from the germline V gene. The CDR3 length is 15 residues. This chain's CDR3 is CASSPSTGGGEKLFF. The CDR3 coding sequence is TGTGCCAGCAGTCCCTCTACAGGAGGGGGAGAAAAACTGTTTTTT.

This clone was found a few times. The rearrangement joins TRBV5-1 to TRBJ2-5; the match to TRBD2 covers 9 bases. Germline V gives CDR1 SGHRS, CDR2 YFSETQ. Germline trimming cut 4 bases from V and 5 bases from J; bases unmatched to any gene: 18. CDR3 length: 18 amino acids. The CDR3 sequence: CASSRGSGGFQNPETQYF. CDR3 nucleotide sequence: TGCGCCAGCAGCCGAGGGAGCGGGGGGTTCCAAAATCCTGAGACCCAGTACTTC. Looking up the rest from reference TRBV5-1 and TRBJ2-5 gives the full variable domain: KAGVTQTPRYLIKTRGQQVTLSCSPISGHRSVSWYQQTPGQGLQFLFEYFSETQRNKGNFPGRFSGRQFSNSRSEMNVSTLELGDSALYLCASSRGSGGFQNPETQYFGPGTRLLVL.

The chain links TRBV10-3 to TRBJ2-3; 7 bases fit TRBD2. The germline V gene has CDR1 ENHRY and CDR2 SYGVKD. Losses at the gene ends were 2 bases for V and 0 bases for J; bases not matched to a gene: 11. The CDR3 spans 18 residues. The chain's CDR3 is CAISETEGGLTSTDTQYF. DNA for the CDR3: TGTGCCATCAGTGAGACGGAGGGAGGGCTTACTAGCACAGATACGCAGTATTTT.

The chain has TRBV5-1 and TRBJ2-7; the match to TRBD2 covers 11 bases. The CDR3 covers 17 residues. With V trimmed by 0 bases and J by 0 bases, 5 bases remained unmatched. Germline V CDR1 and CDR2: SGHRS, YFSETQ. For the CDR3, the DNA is TGCGCCAGCAGCTTGGCTCCTAGCGGGGGGCACTCCTACGAGCAGTACTTC. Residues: CASSLAPSGGHSYEQYF.

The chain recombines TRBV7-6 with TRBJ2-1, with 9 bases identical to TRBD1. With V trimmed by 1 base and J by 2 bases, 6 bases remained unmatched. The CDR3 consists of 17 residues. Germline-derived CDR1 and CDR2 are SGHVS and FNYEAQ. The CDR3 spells CASSLGAGTGPYNEQFF. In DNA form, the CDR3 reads TGTGCCAGCAGCTTAGGTGCAGGGACAGGGCCCTACAATGAGCAGTTCTTC.

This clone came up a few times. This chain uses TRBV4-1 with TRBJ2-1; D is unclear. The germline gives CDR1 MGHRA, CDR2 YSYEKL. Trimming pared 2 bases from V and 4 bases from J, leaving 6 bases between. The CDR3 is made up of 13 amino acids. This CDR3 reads CASSQPPYNEQFF. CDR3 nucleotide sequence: TGCGCCAGCAGCCAACCCCCTTACAATGAGCAGTTCTTC.

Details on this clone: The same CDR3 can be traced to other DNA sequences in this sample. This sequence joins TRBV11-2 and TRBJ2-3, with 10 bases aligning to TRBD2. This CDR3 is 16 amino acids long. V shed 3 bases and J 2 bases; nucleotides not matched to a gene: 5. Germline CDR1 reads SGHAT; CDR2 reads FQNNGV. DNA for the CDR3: TGTGCCAGCAGCTTCCTAGCGGGGGCCACCACAGATACGCAGTATTTT. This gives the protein CASSFLAGATTDTQYF.

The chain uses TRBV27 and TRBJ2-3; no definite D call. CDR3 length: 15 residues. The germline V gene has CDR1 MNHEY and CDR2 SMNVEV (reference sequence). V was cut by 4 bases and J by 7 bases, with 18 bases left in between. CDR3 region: CASSSWQAATYTQYF. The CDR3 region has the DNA TGTGCCAGCAGTTCCTGGCAGGCGGCAACCTATACGCAGTATTTT.

The CDR3, as DNA: TGTGCCAGCAGTACGACGGACTACAACACCGGGGAGCTGTTTTTT. This codes for CASSTTDYNTGELFF. The rearrangement links TRBV2 to TRBJ2-2, with a tentative D call TRBD2 (6 bases). This CDR3 is built from 15 residues. Trimming removed 5 bases at V and 2 bases at J, with 12 bases between. Germline assignment: CDR1 SNHLY and CDR2 FYNNEI.

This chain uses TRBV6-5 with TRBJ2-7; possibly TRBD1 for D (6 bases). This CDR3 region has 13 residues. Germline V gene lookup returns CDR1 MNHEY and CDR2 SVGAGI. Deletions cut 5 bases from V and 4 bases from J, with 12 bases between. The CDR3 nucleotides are TGTGCCAGCAGTAACCACAGGGATTACGAGCAGTACTTC. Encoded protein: CASSNHRDYEQYF.

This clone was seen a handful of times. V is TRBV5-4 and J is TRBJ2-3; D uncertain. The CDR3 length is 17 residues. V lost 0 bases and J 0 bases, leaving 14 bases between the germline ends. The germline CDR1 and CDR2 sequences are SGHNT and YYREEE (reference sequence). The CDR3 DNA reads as TGTGCCAGCAGCTTGGCGGGCGGATTAACTAGCACAGATACGCAGTATTTT. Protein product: CASSLAGGLTSTDTQYF.

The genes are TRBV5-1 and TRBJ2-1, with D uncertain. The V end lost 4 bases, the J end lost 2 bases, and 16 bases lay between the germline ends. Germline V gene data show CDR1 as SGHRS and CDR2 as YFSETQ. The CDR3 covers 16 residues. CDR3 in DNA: TGCGCCAGCAGCGTGGCTAGTTCTCGCACCTACAATGAGCAGTTCTTC. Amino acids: CASSVASSRTYNEQFF.

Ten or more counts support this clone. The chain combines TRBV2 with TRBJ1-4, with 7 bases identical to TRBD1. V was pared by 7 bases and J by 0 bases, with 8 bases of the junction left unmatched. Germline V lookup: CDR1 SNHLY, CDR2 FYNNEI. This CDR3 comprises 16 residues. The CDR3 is CASKTGPHATNEKLFF. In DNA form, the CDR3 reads TGTGCCAGCAAGACAGGGCCACATGCAACTAATGAAAAACTGTTTTTT.

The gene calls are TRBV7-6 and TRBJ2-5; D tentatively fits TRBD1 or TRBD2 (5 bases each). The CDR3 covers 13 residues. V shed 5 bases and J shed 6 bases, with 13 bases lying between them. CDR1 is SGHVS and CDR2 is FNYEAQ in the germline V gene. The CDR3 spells CASSVGTGKTQYF. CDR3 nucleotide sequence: TGTGCCAGCAGCGTAGGGACCGGCAAGACCCAGTACTTC.

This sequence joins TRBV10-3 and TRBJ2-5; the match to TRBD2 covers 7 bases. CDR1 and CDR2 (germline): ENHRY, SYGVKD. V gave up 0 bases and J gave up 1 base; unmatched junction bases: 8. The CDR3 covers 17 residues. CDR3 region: CAISESASSGFQETQYF. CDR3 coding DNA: TGTGCCATCAGTGAGTCGGCATCTAGCGGATTCCAAGAGACCCAGTACTTC.

The CDR3 DNA is TGTGCCAGCAGCGTATCCCTAGGGGGCGGTGAGCAGTTCTTC. Translation gives CASSVSLGGGEQFF. The chain joins TRBV9 to TRBJ2-1, with 7 bases that match TRBD1. The V and J ends lost 1 base and 9 bases, in that order; junction bases with no gene match: 7. Germline loops: CDR1 SGDLS, CDR2 YYNGEE. The CDR3 totals 14 residues. The entire variable domain, with the rest obtained from reference TRBV9 and TRBJ2-1, is as follows: DSGVTQTPKHLITATGQRVTLRCSPRSGDLSVYWYQQSLDQGLQFLIQYYNGEERAKGNILERFSAQQFPDLHSELNLSSLELGDSALYFCASSVSLGGGEQFFGPGTRLTVL.

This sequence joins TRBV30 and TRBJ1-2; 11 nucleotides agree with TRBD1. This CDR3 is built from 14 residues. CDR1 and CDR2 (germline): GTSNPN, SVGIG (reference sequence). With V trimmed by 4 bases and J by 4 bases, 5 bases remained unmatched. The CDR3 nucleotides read TGTGCCTGGACGCGGACAGGGGGCGGCTATGGCTACACCTTC. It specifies CAWTRTGGGYGYTF.

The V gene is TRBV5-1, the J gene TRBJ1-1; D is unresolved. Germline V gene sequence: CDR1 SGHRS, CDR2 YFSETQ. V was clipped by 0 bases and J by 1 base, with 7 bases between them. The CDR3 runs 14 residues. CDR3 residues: CASSLGTKNTEAFF. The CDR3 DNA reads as TGCGCCAGCAGCTTGGGTACGAAGAACACTGAAGCTTTCTTT.

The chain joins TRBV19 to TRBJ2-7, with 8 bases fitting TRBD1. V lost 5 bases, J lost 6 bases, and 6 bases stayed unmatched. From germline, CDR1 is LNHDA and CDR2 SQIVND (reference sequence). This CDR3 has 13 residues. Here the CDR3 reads CASSAQTGVEQYF. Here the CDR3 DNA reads TGTGCCAGTAGTGCCCAGACAGGGGTCGAGCAGTACTTC.